One and the same sample provided the 25 T cell receptor beta chains below, sequenced in a study of CD8+ T cells in alopecia areata. Reverse transcription of extracted RNA yielded cDNA, which provided the sequencing template. Repertoires were generated with immunoSEQ multiplex PCR, while TCRdb's copy carries only in-frame clones and drops some. The table includes around 250,000 clones, about 68% detected once. The input for sequencing was CD4+ T cells sorted from blood, taken at week 0. The origin of the receptors is a human donor with alopecia areata.

On this clone: The identical CDR3 is also encoded by other nucleotide sequences in the sample. The chain employs TRBV29-1 and TRBJ1-5; D unclear. This CDR3 has 13 residues. V gave up 6 bases and J gave up 1 base, with 10 bases separating them. Germline values: CDR1 SQVTM, CDR2 ANQGSEA. As DNA, the CDR3 is TGCAGCGTCGTATTTGGGAGCAATCAGCCCCAGCATTTT. This gives the protein CSVVFGSNQPQHF.

This chain connects TRBV7-6 to TRBJ2-5; TRBD2 matches at 9 bases. V was clipped by 1 base and J by 0 bases; unmatched bases: 3. CDR1 and CDR2 (germline): SGHVS, FNYEAQ. This CDR3 is 16 amino acids long. DNA for the CDR3: TGTGCCAGCAGCTTAGGGCTAGCGGGAAACCAAGAGACCCAGTACTTC. Translation gives CASSLGLAGNQETQYF.

The chain couples TRBV30 to TRBJ1-4; D not resolved. Germline V gene sequence: CDR1 GTSNPN, CDR2 SVGIG (reference sequence). Trimming stripped 3 bases from V and 2 bases from J, with 13 bases between. The CDR3 spans 15 residues. The CDR3 region is CAWRADVRTNEKLFF. CDR3 sequence (DNA): TGTGCCTGGAGAGCGGACGTGAGGACTAATGAAAAACTGTTTTTT.

As regards this clone: This same CDR3 is encoded by further DNA sequences in the sample. The genes are TRBV30 and TRBJ1-2; TRBD1 might be the D (6 bases). Germline lookup yields CDR1 GTSNPN and CDR2 SVGIG (reference sequence). The V and J ends lost 0 bases and 4 bases respectively, with 6 bases between them. This CDR3 is built from 12 residues. The CDR3 nucleotides are TGTGCCTGGAGTGTAGGGGGCTATGGCTACACCTTC. Its protein is CAWSVGGYGYTF. The full variable domain, in which reference TRBV30 and TRBJ1-2 provide the parts outside the CDR3, is SQTIHQWPATLVQPVGSPLSLECTVEGTSNPNLYWYRQAAGRGLQLLFYSVGIGQISSEVPQNLSASRPQDRQFILSSKKLLLSDSGFYLCAWSVGGYGYTFGSGTRLTVV.

This chain connects TRBV30 to TRBJ2-1; a possible D gene is TRBD2 (7 bases). This CDR3 is built from 12 residues. CDR1 is GTSNPN and CDR2 is SVGIG in the germline V gene (reference sequence). V gave up 4 bases and J gave up 8 bases, with 12 bases separating them. The CDR3 coding sequence is TGTGCCTGGACGGGGGGCCTCGATGAGCAGTTCTTC. It encodes CAWTGGLDEQFF.

The V gene is TRBV15, the J gene TRBJ2-7; TRBD2 matches at 7 bases. The ends lost 0 bases at V and 1 base at J; junction bases unmatched: 3. Germline CDR1 is LNHNV and CDR2 is YYDKDF (reference sequence). CDR3 length: 15 amino acids. As DNA, the CDR3 is TGTGCCACCAGCAGAGACCCGGGACTATCCTACGAGCAGTACTTC. As protein: CATSRDPGLSYEQYF.

The V call is TRBV4-1, the J call TRBJ2-6; maybe TRBD2 (6 bases). The germline V gene has CDR1 MGHRA and CDR2 YSYEKL. Trimming pared 1 base from V and 8 bases from J, leaving 21 bases between. CDR3 length equals 18 residues. CDR3 protein: CASSQAGTTSSRSNVLTF. The CDR3 DNA sequence: TGCGCCAGCAGCCAAGCAGGGACGACTAGTAGTAGGTCCAACGTCCTGACTTTC.

The gene calls are TRBV5-6 and TRBJ2-7; D call uncertain. V dropped 1 base and J dropped 7 bases, with 15 bases sitting between them. The CDR3 covers 14 residues. Germline CDR1 is SGHDT and CDR2 is YYEEEE. CDR3 nucleotides: TGTGCCAGCAGCTTGCCCCAGTCCCTTGGGGAGCAGTACTTC. Its protein product is CASSLPQSLGEQYF.

This rearrangement joins TRBV11-2 to TRBJ2-1; unclear D gene. V gave up 0 bases and J gave up 3 bases, with 3 bases separating them. This CDR3 has 13 amino acids. Germline V gene sequence: CDR1 SGHAT, CDR2 FQNNGV. This CDR3 is CASSLDGYNEQFF. The CDR3 DNA follows: TGTGCCAGCAGCTTAGATGGCTACAATGAGCAGTTCTTC.

The rearrangement joins TRBV29-1 to TRBJ1-2, with a possible D match to TRBD1 (6 bases). The CDR3 spans 13 residues. The germline V and J ends were trimmed by 6 bases and 6 bases, with 17 bases remaining between them. From germline, CDR1 is SQVTM and CDR2 ANQGSEA. The CDR3: CSVPPSNRDGYTF. The CDR3 bases are TGCAGCGTCCCTCCTTCTAACAGGGATGGCTACACCTTC.

The J gene is TRBJ2-7, the V gene TRBV7-9; 10 bases are shared with TRBD1. Germline-derived CDR1 and CDR2 are SEHNR and FQNEAQ (reference sequence). Trimming took 5 bases from V and 3 from J; bases not matched to a gene: 7. This CDR3 has 15 amino acids. The CDR3, as DNA: TGTGCCAGCAGCCCTGGGGACAGGGGAGGCTACGAGCAGTACTTC. This gives the protein CASSPGDRGGYEQYF.

The chain employs TRBV9 and TRBJ1-2, with no clear D. This CDR3 comprises 13 residues. Germline CDR1 and CDR2: SGDLS and YYNGEE. The V gene lost 2 bases and the J gene lost 4 bases, with 9 bases spanning the gap. The CDR3 loop reads CASSVRTSYGYTF. For the CDR3, the DNA is TGTGCCAGCAGCGTCAGGACTTCCTATGGCTACACCTTC.

The genes are TRBV2 and TRBJ2-5; either TRBD1 or TRBD2 may fit D (5 bases each). CDR1 and CDR2 (germline): SNHLY, FYNNEI. The CDR3 totals 14 residues. Trimming cost V 4 bases and J 5 bases, with 14 bases left between them. CDR3 sequence: CASSAGTIGETQYF. The CDR3 DNA reads as TGTGCCAGCAGTGCCGGGACGATAGGGGAGACCCAGTACTTC.

The rearrangement uses TRBV29-1 and TRBJ1-4, with D possibly TRBD1 on 6 matching bases. This CDR3 contains 13 residues. The V gene lost 4 bases and the J gene lost 5 bases, with 11 bases spanning the gap. Germline V CDR1 and CDR2: SQVTM, ANQGSEA. CDR3 DNA sequence: TGCAGCGTTGCAGGGACACCGAATGAAAAACTGTTTTTT. It yields the protein CSVAGTPNEKLFF.

The J gene is TRBJ2-2, the V gene TRBV6-5; 10 bases are shared with TRBD1. The ends lost 2 bases at V and 7 bases at J; junction bases unmatched: 4. The CDR3 consists of 15 residues. Germline assignment: CDR1 MNHEY and CDR2 SVGAGI. The CDR3 loop is CASSYPTGGYGELFF. The CDR3 DNA sequence: TGTGCCAGCAGTTACCCGACAGGGGGCTACGGGGAGCTGTTTTTT.

This clone was detected only a few times. The chain carries TRBV5-6 and TRBJ2-5; TRBD1 matches 7 bases. The CDR3 has 14 amino acids. Unmatched junction bases numbered 8, after V lost 4 bases and J lost 5 bases. Per the germline V gene, CDR1 is SGHDT and CDR2 is YYEEEE. The CDR3 DNA sequence: TGTGCCAGCAGCACCCAATACAGGGGCGAGACCCAGTACTTC. Translated, it gives CASSTQYRGETQYF.

The sample holds a few counts of this clone. The chain combines TRBV29-1 with TRBJ2-5; weak D call: TRBD1 (5 bases). V lost 8 bases and J 2 bases, leaving 15 bases between the germline ends. This CDR3 is 13 amino acids long. The germline V gene has CDR1 SQVTM and CDR2 ANQGSEA. CDR3 sequence: CSLRWGSQETQYF. The CDR3 DNA reads as TGCAGCCTACGGTGGGGCTCTCAAGAGACCCAGTACTTC. The full variable domain, with the rest looked up from reference TRBV29-1 and TRBJ2-5, is SAVISQKPSRDICQRGTSLTIQCQVDSQVTMMFWYRQQPGQSLTLIATANQGSEATYESGFVIDKFPISRPNLTFSTLTVSNMSPEDSSIYLCSLRWGSQETQYFGPGTRLLVL.

This clone came up once. The rearrangement links TRBV7-2 to TRBJ1-5, with D possibly being TRBD1 (6 bases). Germline V CDR1 and CDR2: SGHTA, FQGNSA. The CDR3 has 15 amino acids. V dropped 3 bases and J dropped 3 bases, with 12 bases sitting between them. The CDR3 is CASSFQGRDNQPQHF. The CDR3 DNA sequence: TGTGCCAGCAGCTTCCAGGGGAGGGACAATCAGCCCCAGCATTTT.

The chain's CDR3 is CASSQAGLEQETQYF. CDR3 sequence (DNA): TGCGCCAGCAGCCAGGCGGGACTAGAGCAAGAGACCCAGTACTTC. J is TRBJ2-5 and V is TRBV4-1; TRBD2 matches at 8 bases. V dropped 3 bases and J dropped 2; count of bases not matched to a gene: 5. The CDR3 is made up of 15 amino acids. Germline CDR1 and CDR2: MGHRA and YSYEKL.

The V and J genes are TRBV7-2 and TRBJ2-3; D remains ambiguous. This CDR3 is built from 15 residues. V lost 1 base and J 0 bases, leaving 8 bases between the germline ends. Germline lookup yields CDR1 SGHTA and CDR2 FQGNSA. The CDR3 loop reads CASSLDPASTDTQYF. The CDR3 DNA follows: TGTGCCAGCAGCTTAGATCCAGCTAGCACAGATACGCAGTATTTT.

The V call is TRBV13, the J call TRBJ2-5; D possibly uses TRBD1 or TRBD2 (5 bases each). From germline, CDR1 is PRHDT and CDR2 FYEKMQ (reference sequence). The CDR3 is made up of 14 amino acids. Trimming stripped 5 bases from V and 6 bases from J, with 16 bases between. CDR3 residues: CASSHFGTAKTQYF. Written as DNA, the CDR3 is TGTGCCAGCAGCCATTTCGGGACCGCCAAGACCCAGTACTTC.

The chain carries TRBV30 and TRBJ1-2; D possibly corresponds to TRBD1 (5 bases). CDR3 length: 13 amino acids. V lost 4 bases and J lost 7, with 16 bases in between. Per the germline V gene, CDR1 is GTSNPN and CDR2 is SVGIG (reference sequence). In nucleotides, the CDR3 is TGTGCCTGGATCCAAGGGGTGGGTAGTGGCTACACCTTC. Amino acid sequence: CAWIQGVGSGYTF.

This clone has more than one count but fewer than ten. Other DNA sequences in the sample encode the same CDR3. The V call is TRBV4-3, the J call TRBJ1-5; unclear D gene. CDR1 and CDR2 from the germline V gene are LGHNA and YSLEER. Trimming removed 1 base from V and 4 bases from J, with 8 bases in between. The CDR3 totals 14 residues. CDR3 region: CASSQGQRNQPQHF. CDR3 nucleotide sequence: TGCGCCAGCAGCCAAGGGCAGAGGAATCAGCCCCAGCATTTT.

J is TRBJ2-1 and V is TRBV30, with TRBD1 matching over 9 bases. This CDR3 region has 12 residues. CDR1 and CDR2 from the germline V gene are GTSNPN and SVGIG (reference sequence). V shed 0 bases, J shed 10 bases, and the junction held 1 base outside the gene matches. CDR3 bases: TGTGCCTGGAGTGTGGGGACAGGGGAGCAGTTCTTC. It translates to CAWSVGTGEQFF.

CDR3 DNA sequence: TGCAGCGTGTCTCGGGACAGGGGGCGAGAGACCCAGTACTTC. Protein sequence: CSVSRDRGRETQYF. V gene TRBV29-1 combines with J gene TRBJ2-5; 12 nucleotides align to TRBD1. Trimming at V came to 6 bases and at J to 4 bases, leaving 6 bases not matched to a gene. The CDR3 is 14 amino acids. The germline V gene has CDR1 SQVTM and CDR2 ANQGSEA.